This T cell receptor (beta chain) is from a study of cytomegalovirus exposure and HLA in healthy donors. Study-wide results and caveats: In vitro assays verified that a few CMV-associated chains recognized CMV antigens specifically.

Comment on this clone: As yet, its antigen is unknown.

Sequencing used immunoSEQ multiplex PCR; TCRdb keeps in-frame clones, though not all of them. The sample shows approximately 300,000 clones, approximately 86% of them seen only once. Material: PBMCs. The source is a woman younger than 45 in good health and CMV-seropositive.

The CDR3 spells CASRALSRWETQYF. As DNA, the CDR3 is TGTGCCAGCAGAGCACTCTCGAGATGGGAGACCCAGTACTTC. This chain links TRBV6-5 with TRBJ2-5, with D hard to call. The CDR3 length is 14 residues. Trimming pared 6 bases from V and 5 bases from J, leaving 16 bases between. CDR1 is MNHEY, CDR2 SVGAGI, per germline.